The next 10 T cell receptor beta chains were all read from a single sample in a study of cytomegalovirus exposure and HLA in healthy donors. Primers: 60 Vbeta forward and 13 Jbeta reverse. Using immunoSEQ multiplex PCR, the repertoire was profiled, and TCRdb retains in-frame clones only, with some absent. The sample yields 100,000 to 150,000 clones, roughly 75% seen once. Sequences were obtained from PBMCs. These TCRs come from a man aged 25 to 45 in good health and CMV-seropositive.

For the CDR3, the DNA is TGCGCCAGCAGATCCGGGACAGTATACAATGAGCAGTTCTTC. Its translation: CASRSGTVYNEQFF. This chain links TRBV10-2 with TRBJ2-1; 7 bases line up with TRBD1. V shed 6 bases and J 4 bases; nucleotides not matched to a gene: 6. This CDR3 is 14 amino acids long. Germline CDR1 reads WSHSY; CDR2 reads SAAADI.

V usage is TRBV5-6 and J usage is TRBJ1-2, with D maybe TRBD1 (6 bases). Looked up from germline, CDR1 is SGHDT and CDR2 is YYEEEE. Trimming stripped 4 bases from V and 7 bases from J, with 17 bases between. The length of the CDR3 is 14 residues. CDR3 in amino acids: CASSPSWGQGGYTF. The CDR3 nucleotides read TGTGCCAGCAGCCCAAGTTGGGGGCAGGGTGGCTACACCTTC.

The rearrangement joins TRBV4-3 to TRBJ1-3, with 7 bases fitting TRBD1. V shed 4 bases, J shed 0 bases, and the junction held 6 bases outside the gene matches. The CDR3 length is 16 residues. Germline CDR1 is LGHNA and CDR2 is YSLEER. CDR3 amino acids: CASSPSGQDSGNTIYF. As DNA, the CDR3 is TGCGCCAGCAGCCCATCAGGACAGGACTCTGGAAACACCATATATTTT.

The V gene is TRBV19, the J gene TRBJ1-2; 7 bases fit TRBD1. The length of the CDR3 is 16 residues. V lost 0 bases, J lost 8 bases, and 12 bases stayed unmatched. CDR1 is LNHDA and CDR2 is SQIVND in the germline V gene (reference sequence). The CDR3 region is CASSIDFRQGSRGYTF. The CDR3 DNA reads TGTGCCAGTAGTATAGACTTCCGACAGGGATCGCGAGGCTACACCTTC. Complete variable domain (other parts from reference TRBV19 and TRBJ1-2): DGGITQSPKYLFRKEGQNVTLSCEQNLNHDAMYWYRQDPGQGLRLIYYSQIVNDFQKGDIAEGYSVSREKKESFPLTVTSAQKNPTAFYLCASSIDFRQGSRGYTFGSGTRLTVV.

In DNA form, the CDR3 reads TGTGCCAGCAGCGGACAGTACAATCAGCCCCAGCATTTT. It encodes CASSGQYNQPQHF. The gene calls are TRBV28 and TRBJ1-5; a weak D match, TRBD1 (6 bases). Between the trimmed V and J ends, which lost 6 bases and 3 bases, there was a span of 9 bases. Per the germline V gene, CDR1 is MDHEN and CDR2 is SYDVKM. The CDR3 extends over 13 amino acids.

This clone has just a few counts. This chain uses TRBV2 with TRBJ1-2; D gene ambiguous. Trimming took off 1 base at V and 10 bases at J, with 10 bases between the two ends. CDR3 length: 12 residues. Germline loops: CDR1 SNHLY, CDR2 FYNNEI. The CDR3 region has the DNA TGTGCCAGCAGTGAAGACACCCAGAACTACACCTTC. Its protein product is CASSEDTQNYTF.

V gene TRBV10-3 combines with J gene TRBJ1-5; D possibly corresponds to TRBD1 (5 bases). Germline V gene sequence: CDR1 ENHRY, CDR2 SYGVKD. There are 13 residues in the CDR3. V was shortened by 3 bases and J by 4 bases, with 7 bases between the two germline ends. This CDR3 reads CAISDQGNQPQHF. CDR3 DNA sequence: TGTGCCATCAGTGACCAGGGTAATCAGCCCCAGCATTTT.

The rearrangement links TRBV27 to TRBJ2-4; D remains unclear. The V end lost 1 base, the J end lost 1 base, and 5 bases lay between the germline ends. The CDR3 length is 14 residues. The germline V gene encodes CDR1 MNHEY and CDR2 SMNVEV (reference sequence). The CDR3: CASSLYGAKNIQYF. The CDR3, as DNA: TGTGCCAGCAGTTTATACGGGGCCAAAAACATTCAGTACTTC.

The V gene is TRBV7-3, the J gene TRBJ2-7, with 8 bases that match TRBD1. V lost 5 bases and J lost 0; bases outside the gene matches: 6. The germline V gene encodes CDR1 SGHTA and CDR2 FQGTGA. This CDR3 comprises 15 residues. The CDR3 loop is CASSRGQGPSYEQYF. The DNA of the CDR3 is TGTGCCAGCAGCCGAGGACAGGGTCCCTCCTACGAGCAGTACTTC.

This clone has just one count. The CDR3 DNA sequence: TGTGCCAGCAGCTCGGGACTAGTCCCAGATACGCAGTATTTT. This codes for CASSSGLVPDTQYF. J is TRBJ2-3 and V is TRBV5-6, with TRBD2 matching 8 bases. The CDR3 extends over 14 amino acids. Germline V gene data show CDR1 as SGHDT and CDR2 as YYEEEE. V trimming: 3 bases; J trimming: 4 bases; junction bases outside the gene matches: 4.